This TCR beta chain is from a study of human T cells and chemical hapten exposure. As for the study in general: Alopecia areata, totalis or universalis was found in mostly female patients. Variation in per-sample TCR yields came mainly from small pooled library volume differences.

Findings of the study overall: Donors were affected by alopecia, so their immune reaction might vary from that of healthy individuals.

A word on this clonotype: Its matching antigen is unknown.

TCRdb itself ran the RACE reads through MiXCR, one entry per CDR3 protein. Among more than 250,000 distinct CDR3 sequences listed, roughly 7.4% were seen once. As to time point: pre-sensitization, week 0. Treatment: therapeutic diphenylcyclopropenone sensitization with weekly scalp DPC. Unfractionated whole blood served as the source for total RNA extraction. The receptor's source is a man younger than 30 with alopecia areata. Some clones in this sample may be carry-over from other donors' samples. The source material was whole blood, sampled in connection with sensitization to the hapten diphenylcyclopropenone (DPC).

The CDR3 nucleotides are TGCAGCGTAGAGAGACAGGAGTCGAACATGAACACTGAAGCTTTCTTT. As protein: CSVERQESNMNTEAFF. V gene TRBV29-1 combines with J gene TRBJ1-1, with a weak D call TRBD1 (6 bases). CDR3 length equals 16 residues. The germline CDR1 and CDR2 sequences are SQVTM and ANQGSEA. The V end was cut by 6 bases, the J end by 0 bases, with 20 bases between.